This TCR beta chain was documented in a study of response to subunit inactivated influenza vaccine. This clonotype has a handful of counts. This CDR3 is 16 amino acids long. J gave up 1 base and V 6 bases, and 8 bases lay outside the gene matches. The V gene's germline CDR1 is SNHLY and CDR2 FYNNEI. Each CDR3 protein gets one entry after TCRdb re-called the RT-PCR reads with MiXCR. This table has 200,000 to 300,000 distinct CDR3 sequences, 12% appearing once. The V call is TRBV2, the J call TRBJ2-3, with 9 bases identical to TRBD2. The sample in question was non-naive T cells sorted from PBMCs, obtained 14 days before vaccination. The clonotype comes from a man aged 50 to 59 who received an inactivated influenza vaccine. CDR3 bases: TGTGCCAGCAGAGGGGCAGCGGGGGGCCGCACAGATACGCAGTATTTT. Amino acids: CASRGAAGGRTDTQYF.